What follows are 6 T cell receptor beta chains derived from one specimen sequenced in a study of T cell repertoires in cytomegalovirus infection. TCRdb reprocessed the reads via MiXCR and lists one record per CDR3 protein. The sample yields about 400,000 distinct CDR3 sequences, 15% to 20% seen once. Sequencing was done on a sample of PBMCs. The receptors were sampled from a human donor in good health (CMV status not recorded). Some clones in this sample may be carry-over from other donors' samples.

The V gene is TRBV6-6, the J gene TRBJ1-1, with D perhaps matching TRBD1 (6 bases). There are 15 residues in the CDR3. The V gene's germline CDR1 is MNHNY and CDR2 SVGAGI (reference sequence). The ends were cut back, 2 bases at V and 1 base at J, with 11 bases in the middle. The CDR3 nucleotides read TGTGCCAGCAGTTACCCTACGACAGGGAACACTGAAGCTTTCTTT. It encodes CASSYPTTGNTEAFF.

At least ten counts were recorded for this clonotype. CDR3 loop: CASSQDGGDTEAFF. The CDR3 bases are TGCGCCAGCAGCCAAGATGGGGGGGACACTGAAGCTTTCTTT. V usage is TRBV4-3 and J usage is TRBJ1-1, with a weak D call TRBD1 (5 bases). CDR3 size: 14 residues. Germline values: CDR1 LGHNA, CDR2 YSLEER. Trimming stripped 0 bases from V and 3 bases from J, with 8 bases between.

This clonotype occurred many times. The rearrangement joins TRBV7-2 to TRBJ1-1; D gene ambiguous. V was pared by 1 base and J by 1 base, with 7 bases between. Germline V lookup: CDR1 SGHTA, CDR2 FQGNSA. This CDR3 has 14 residues. In nucleotides, the CDR3 is TGTGCCAGCAGCTTAGACAGATGGAACACTGAAGCTTTCTTT. Translating it yields CASSLDRWNTEAFF.

This chain connects TRBV5-4 to TRBJ2-7; tentatively, D is TRBD1 (5 bases). Looked up from germline, CDR1 is SGHNT and CDR2 is YYREEE (reference sequence). The CDR3 consists of 15 residues. The V end lost 3 bases, the J end lost 2 bases, and 15 bases lay between the germline ends. The CDR3 loop reads CASSSDSLIAYEQYF. The DNA of the CDR3 is TGTGCCAGCAGCTCTGACAGCTTAATCGCCTACGAGCAGTACTTC.

This clonotype was seen repeatedly, ten times or more. The chain is built from TRBV28 and TRBJ1-5; TRBD1 might be the D (5 bases). From germline, CDR1 is MDHEN and CDR2 SYDVKM. V gave up 6 bases and J gave up 7 bases, with 16 bases separating them. This CDR3 region has 14 residues. CDR3 loop: CASRSVDSVQPQHF. CDR3 bases: TGTGCCAGCAGGTCGGTCGACAGCGTGCAGCCCCAGCATTTT.

As DNA, the CDR3 is TGTGCCAGCAGCTTGGGAACTTGGTCTTCTGGAAACACCATATATTTT. Residues: CASSLGTWSSGNTIYF. The genes are TRBV7-2 and TRBJ1-3; D gene ambiguous. The CDR3 sequence is 16 residues long. CDR1 and CDR2 from the germline V gene are SGHTA and FQGNSA. Deletions cut 3 bases from V and 1 base from J, with 13 bases between.